This T cell receptor beta chain was captured by sequencing in a study of beta chain features in type 1 diabetes. As for the study in general: Similarity in age, gender and cell yields was seen between patients and healthy donors. Study-level points and caveats: Shortening of TCRB CDR3s, moderate but significant, appeared in all four CD4+ subsets of Type 1 diabetes patients.

This clone was seen a handful of times. The antigen remains undetermined. Naive, central memory, regulatory and stem cell-like memory cells within the CD4+ compartment were sorted using CD45RO/CCR7/CD25/CD127/CD95/CD27. CDR1 is SQVTM and CDR2 is ANQGSEA in the germline V gene. This CDR3 comprises 14 residues. All of the isolated RNA was reverse transcribed, so expressed TCRB transcripts were sequenced. Naive, central memory and regulatory T cell samples averaged around 3.3 million reads. This table comes from immunoSEQ multiplex PCR, and its TCRdb copy is limited to in-frame clones, with some not included. The sample has a few hundred thousand clones; about a sixth are singletons.

This receptor was taken from a man aged 30 to 45 with type 1 diabetes. The specimen was naive CD4+ T cells from blood. The chain carries TRBV29-1 and TRBJ2-3, with 8 nucleotides matching TRBD2. Here the CDR3 reads CSHGVAGIEDTQYF. The DNA of the CDR3 is TGCAGTCACGGGGTAGCGGGAATTGAAGATACGCAGTATTTT.